The present T cell receptor (beta chain) was sequenced within a study of molecular identifiers for immune sequencing clone quantification. For the study at large: Across replicate runs, RNA obtained from around 18,000 or 91,000 naive CD8 cells was divided into five, with four undergoing sequencing. General study points: Sharing of a barcode by identical TCR molecules could cause highly expanded clone sizes to be underestimated.

The CD8+CD4-CCR7+CD45RA+ phenotype defined the sorted naive CD8 T cells. Both previously described methods and listed TCR primers were employed to make bulk TCR libraries. TCRdb itself ran the PCR reads through MiXCR, one entry per CDR3 protein. The sample carries about 640,000 distinct CDR3 sequences, just under 20% recorded once. Ten or more counts support this clonotype. The antigen is undetermined. After removal of 4 bases from V and 5 bases from J, the junction contained 10 bases not matched to a gene. The germline CDR1 and CDR2 sequences are MGHRA and YSYEKL. The CDR3 has 16 amino acids. The chain uses TRBV4-1 and TRBJ2-3, with 9 bases identical to TRBD2. The origin of this receptor is a human donor in good health. Some libraries in this study had Jurkat cell RNA spiked in. Sequenced input: naive CD8+ T cells from blood, with Jurkat cell RNA spiked in. The subset here: FACS-sorted CD8+CD4-CCR7+CD45RA+ naive T cells. The CDR3 loop is CASSPERGRVVDTQYF. The CDR3 DNA follows: TGCGCCAGCAGCCCGGAGCGCGGGAGGGTGGTAGATACGCAGTATTTT.